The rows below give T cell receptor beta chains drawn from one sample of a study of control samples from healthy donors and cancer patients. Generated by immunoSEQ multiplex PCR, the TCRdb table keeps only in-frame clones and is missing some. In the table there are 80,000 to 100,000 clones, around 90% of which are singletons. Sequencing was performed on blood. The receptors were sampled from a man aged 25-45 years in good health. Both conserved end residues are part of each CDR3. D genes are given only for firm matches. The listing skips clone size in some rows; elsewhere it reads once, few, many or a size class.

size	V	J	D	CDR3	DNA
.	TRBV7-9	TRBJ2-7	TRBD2	CASSLWTSGDPYEQYF	TGTGCCAGCAGCTTATGGACTAGCGGGGATCCCTACGAGCAGTACTTC
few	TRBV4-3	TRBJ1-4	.	CASSRQIGTTNEKLFF	TGCGCCAGCAGCCGACAGATCGGGACAACTAATGAAAAACTGTTTTTT
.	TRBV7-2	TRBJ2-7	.	CASSPWSLYEQYF	TGTGCCAGCAGCCCCTGGTCCCTCTACGAGCAGTACTTC
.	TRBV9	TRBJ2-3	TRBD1	CASSATVHRGSSTDTQYF	TGTGCCAGCAGCGCAACCGTCCACAGGGGCTCTAGCACAGATACGCAGTATTTT
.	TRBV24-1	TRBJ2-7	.	CATSERLAVEQYF	TGTGCCACCAGTGAGCGGCTAGCCGTGGAGCAGTACTTC
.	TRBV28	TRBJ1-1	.	CASSLGGSTEAFF	TGTGCCAGCAGTTTAGGGGGTAGTACTGAAGCTTTCTTT
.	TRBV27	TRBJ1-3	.	CASGSGNTIYF	TGTGCCAGCGGCTCTGGAAACACCATATATTTT
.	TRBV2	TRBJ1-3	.	CASSRHPGVGNTIYF	TGTGCCAGCAGCCGACACCCAGGGGTTGGAAACACCATATATTTT
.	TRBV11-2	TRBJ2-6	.	CASSSGRGRRHSGANVLTF	TGTGCCAGCAGCTCTGGGCGGGGACGGAGGCACTCTGGGGCCAACGTCCTGACTTTC
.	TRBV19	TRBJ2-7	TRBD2	CASIGSGAGEQYF	TGTGCCAGTATCGGTAGCGGGGCCGGAGAGCAGTACTTC
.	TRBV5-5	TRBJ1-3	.	CASSLLWGGRSGNTIYF	TGTGCCAGCAGCTTGTTGTGGGGAGGACGCTCTGGAAACACCATATATTTT
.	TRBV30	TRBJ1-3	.	CAWKAGAGNTIYF	TGTGCCTGGAAGGCCGGAGCGGGAAACACCATATATTTT
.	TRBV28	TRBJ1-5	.	CASSFIGGLSNQPQHF	TGTGCCAGCAGTTTTATTGGGGGTCTTAGCAATCAGCCCCAGCATTTT
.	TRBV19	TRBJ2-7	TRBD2	CASSIASGSYEQYF	TGTGCCAGTAGTATAGCTAGCGGGAGCTACGAGCAGTACTTC
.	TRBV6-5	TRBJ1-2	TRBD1	CASGRQGGFLNGYTF	TGTGCCAGCGGACGACAGGGAGGTTTTTTGAATGGCTACACCTTC
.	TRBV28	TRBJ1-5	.	CASSFRRSGRAGSQPQHF	TGTGCCAGCAGTTTCCGGCGATCTGGAAGGGCAGGTAGTCAGCCCCAGCATTTT
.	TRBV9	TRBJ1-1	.	CASSADASVVNEAFF	TGTGCCAGCAGCGCAGATGCCTCGGTCGTAAACGAAGCTTTCTTT
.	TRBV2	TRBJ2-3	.	CASSPNREINTDTQYF	TGTGCCAGCAGCCCCAACCGGGAGATCAACACAGATACGCAGTATTTT
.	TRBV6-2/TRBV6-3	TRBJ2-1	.	CASSPLRYNEQFF	TGTGCCAGCAGCCCCCTGCGGTACAATGAGCAGTTCTTC